The 21 T cell receptor beta chains in this list originate from one sample, sequenced in a study of T cell responses to AZD1222 COVID-19 vaccine. The table came from immunoSEQ multiplex PCR; TCRdb's copy has only in-frame clones and leaves some out. This table holds more than 20,000 clones, around 87% found once. The sample here was peripheral blood, taken 28 days after the second AZD1222 dose. The receptor source for this set is an adult who received the AZD1222 COVID-19 vaccine.

CDR3 in amino acids: CSVVEAYEQYF. The CDR3 nucleotides read TGCAGCGTTGTAGAGGCATACGAGCAGTACTTC. The chain joins TRBV29-1 to TRBJ2-7; the D is unclear. V shed 4 bases and J shed 4 bases, with 8 bases lying between them. The length of the CDR3 is 11 residues. From germline, CDR1 is SQVTM and CDR2 ANQGSEA.

The rearrangement joins TRBV7-3 to TRBJ2-3; 9 positions match TRBD2. The V gene end was trimmed by 3 bases and the J gene end by 5 bases; junction bases not matched to a gene: 9. CDR1 is SGHTA and CDR2 is FQGTGA in the germline V gene. The CDR3 has 16 amino acids. In nucleotides, the CDR3 is TGTGCCAGCAGCTTGCAACCGGGACTAGCAAGAGATACGCAGTATTTT. The encoded protein is CASSLQPGLARDTQYF.

This chain joins TRBV28 and TRBJ2-7, with TRBD1 as a possible D gene (5 bases). V was trimmed by 5 bases and J by 2 bases, leaving 10 bases between them. The germline CDR1 and CDR2 sequences are MDHEN and SYDVKM. This CDR3 is 13 amino acids long. The CDR3 spells CASSTTAPYEQYF. CDR3 in DNA: TGTGCCAGCAGTACGACAGCCCCCTACGAGCAGTACTTC.

This sequence joins TRBV18 and TRBJ1-2; 7 positions agree with TRBD1. This CDR3 has 13 amino acids. CDR1 and CDR2 (germline): KGHSH, LQKENI. The V segment lost 4 bases and the J segment 8 bases; nucleotides outside the gene matches: 7. For the CDR3, the DNA is TGTGCCAGCTCACTGGACAGGCTCGGCGGCTACACCTTC. It codes for CASSLDRLGGYTF.

Only one count was recorded for this clone. V usage is TRBV5-1 and J usage is TRBJ2-1; maybe TRBD2 (5 bases). Looked up from germline, CDR1 is SGHRS and CDR2 is YFSETQ. The CDR3 is 15 residues long. V was cut by 0 bases and J by 1 base, with 8 bases left in between. This CDR3 reads CASSLVTGSYNEQFF. The CDR3 DNA reads TGCGCCAGCAGCTTGGTAACGGGATCCTACAATGAGCAGTTCTTC.

The CDR3 bases are TGTGCCAGCAGCCCCCAAGAGGCGGGAGATACGCAGTATTTT. Amino acid sequence: CASSPQEAGDTQYF. The rearrangement joins TRBV7-3 to TRBJ2-3, with D possibly matching TRBD2 (5 bases). The CDR3 is 14 residues long. The V end was cut by 5 bases, the J end by 5 bases, with 14 bases between. From germline, CDR1 is SGHTA and CDR2 FQGTGA.

The V gene is TRBV6-5, the J gene TRBJ1-2, with TRBD1 matching 10 bases. V lost 9 bases and J lost 5; bases outside the gene matches: 3. The CDR3 consists of 12 residues. Per the germline V gene, CDR1 is MNHEY and CDR2 is SVGAGI. CDR3 coding DNA: TGTGCCAGTGGGGACAGGGGATATGGCTACACCTTC. Residues: CASGDRGYGYTF.

The chain uses TRBV4-1 and TRBJ1-5, with TRBD1 identical over 10 bases. The CDR3 loop spans 15 amino acids. V gave up 3 bases and J gave up 6 bases; unmatched junction bases: 5. Germline CDR1 reads MGHRA; CDR2 reads YSYEKL. This chain's CDR3 is CASSQGTGDGQPQHF. CDR3 coding DNA: TGCGCCAGCAGCCAGGGGACAGGGGATGGTCAGCCCCAGCATTTT.

The chain employs TRBV5-1 and TRBJ2-5; 8 bases are a match to TRBD2. CDR1 is SGHRS, CDR2 YFSETQ, per germline. The CDR3 totals 15 residues. V lost 4 bases and J lost 5; bases outside the gene matches: 10. CDR3: CASSPSSGRRETQYF. The DNA for the CDR3 is TGCGCCAGCAGCCCCTCGAGCGGGAGAAGGGAGACCCAGTACTTC. The variable domain in full, with the rest retrieved from reference TRBV5-1 and TRBJ2-5, is KAGVTQTPRYLIKTRGQQVTLSCSPISGHRSVSWYQQTPGQGLQFLFEYFSETQRNKGNFPGRFSGRQFSNSRSEMNVSTLELGDSALYLCASSPSSGRRETQYFGPGTRLLVL.

The CDR3 sequence is CASSSPAGNEQYF. In DNA form, the CDR3 reads TGCGCCAGCAGTTCCCCGGCGGGGAACGAGCAGTACTTC. The chain is built from TRBV5-1 and TRBJ2-7, with D maybe TRBD2 (6 bases). Trimming removed 5 bases at V and 5 bases at J, with 14 bases between. The CDR3 totals 13 residues. The V gene's germline CDR1 is SGHRS and CDR2 YFSETQ.

This clone occurred once. The CDR3 is CASSRQGDQPQHF. CDR3 bases: TGTGCCAGTAGTCGACAGGGCGATCAGCCCCAGCATTTT. The rearrangement joins TRBV19 to TRBJ1-5, with TRBD1 matching over 7 bases. This CDR3 is built from 13 residues. The trim removed 5 bases at V and 5 bases at J, leaving 3 bases unmatched. CDR1 is LNHDA and CDR2 is SQIVND in the germline V gene (reference sequence).

The chain combines TRBV29-1 with TRBJ2-6; D is unclear. The CDR3 spans 13 residues. CDR1 SQVTM and CDR2 ANQGSEA come from the germline V gene. V shed 2 bases and J shed 0 bases, with 2 bases lying between them. DNA of the CDR3: TGCAGCGTTGAAAGCTCTGGGGCCAACGTCCTGACTTTC. Translated: CSVESSGANVLTF. Full variable domain (rest looked up from reference TRBV29-1 and TRBJ2-6): SAVISQKPSRDICQRGTSLTIQCQVDSQVTMMFWYRQQPGQSLTLIATANQGSEATYESGFVIDKFPISRPNLTFSTLTVSNMSPEDSSIYLCSVESSGANVLTFGAGSRLTVL.

The chain combines TRBV9 with TRBJ1-2; 12 nucleotides agree with TRBD1. CDR3 size: 15 residues. Germline trimming cut 4 bases from V and 8 bases from J; bases unmatched to any gene: 9. Germline assignment: CDR1 SGDLS and CDR2 YYNGEE. The chain's CDR3 is CASSSDAGTGGGYTF. CDR3 in DNA: TGTGCCAGCAGCAGCGATGCCGGGACAGGGGGCGGCTACACCTTC.

This chain uses TRBV11-2 with TRBJ2-3; no clear D gene. This CDR3 is built from 12 residues. From germline, CDR1 is SGHAT and CDR2 FQNNGV. With 4 bases removed from V and 7 bases from J, the gap between germline ends came to 9 bases. CDR3 sequence (DNA): TGTGCCAGCAGCTCTTCCATGAATACGCAGTATTTT. It translates to CASSSSMNTQYF.

V and J are TRBV29-1 and TRBJ1-2; possible D gene TRBD1, 6 bases. Trimming removed 7 bases at V and 0 bases at J, with 12 bases between. This CDR3 comprises 13 residues. The germline V gene has CDR1 SQVTM and CDR2 ANQGSEA. The CDR3 nucleotides are TGCAGCGGCGGACAGAGCCCTAACTATGGCTACACCTTC. This sequence encodes CSGGQSPNYGYTF.

The chain has TRBV3-1 (or the pseudogene TRBV3-2) and TRBJ2-3; 9 positions match TRBD2. The CDR3 sequence is 16 residues long. The trim removed 8 bases at V and 5 bases at J, leaving 14 bases unmatched. Per germline, CDR1 LGHDT and CDR2 YNNKEL (reference sequence). CDR3: CASARRLAGAGDTQYF. The CDR3 DNA reads as TGTGCCAGCGCTAGGAGGTTAGCGGGAGCGGGAGATACGCAGTATTTT.

The chain has TRBV6-1 and TRBJ1-5; the match to TRBD1 covers 7 bases. The V and J ends lost 3 bases and 2 bases, in that order; junction bases with no gene match: 4. The CDR3 loop spans 15 amino acids. Looked up from germline, CDR1 is MNHNS and CDR2 is SASEGT. The CDR3 DNA follows: TGTGCCAGCAGTGAGCGAGACAGGGGCAATCAGCCCCAGCATTTT. Translation: CASSERDRGNQPQHF.

The chain uses TRBV28 and TRBJ1-5; 9 nucleotides align to TRBD1. V shed 5 bases, J shed 10 bases, and the junction held 6 bases outside the gene matches. CDR1 is MDHEN, CDR2 SYDVKM, per germline. The CDR3 extends over 13 amino acids. CDR3 bases: TGTGCCAGCAGTCCGGGACAGGGATTCCCCCAGCATTTT. Its protein is CASSPGQGFPQHF.

The chain joins TRBV19 to TRBJ2-3; D gene uncertain. Looked up from germline, CDR1 is LNHDA and CDR2 is SQIVND (reference sequence). The CDR3 runs 13 residues. V was cut by 7 bases and J by 3 bases, with 11 bases left in between. The CDR3 loop is CASKPTHTDTQYF. The CDR3 region has the DNA TGTGCCAGTAAGCCGACCCATACAGATACGCAGTATTTT.

The genes are TRBV7-9 and TRBJ2-7, with a weak D call TRBD1 (6 bases). Per the germline V gene, CDR1 is SEHNR and CDR2 is FQNEAQ (reference sequence). Trimming removed 8 bases from V and 2 bases from J, with 10 bases in between. The CDR3 contains 12 residues. CDR3 sequence reads: CASGRDTYEQYF. The CDR3 DNA reads TGTGCCAGCGGCCGGGACACCTACGAGCAGTACTTC.

By proportion, this clone is medium-sized. V usage is TRBV2 and J usage is TRBJ2-2; D unclear. Germline-derived CDR1 and CDR2 are SNHLY and FYNNEI. Between the trimmed V and J ends, which lost 4 bases and 1 base, there was a span of 10 bases. The CDR3 extends over 15 amino acids. CDR3 region: CASSVRDLNTGELFF. CDR3 in DNA: TGTGCCAGCAGTGTAAGGGATCTGAACACCGGGGAGCTGTTTTTT.